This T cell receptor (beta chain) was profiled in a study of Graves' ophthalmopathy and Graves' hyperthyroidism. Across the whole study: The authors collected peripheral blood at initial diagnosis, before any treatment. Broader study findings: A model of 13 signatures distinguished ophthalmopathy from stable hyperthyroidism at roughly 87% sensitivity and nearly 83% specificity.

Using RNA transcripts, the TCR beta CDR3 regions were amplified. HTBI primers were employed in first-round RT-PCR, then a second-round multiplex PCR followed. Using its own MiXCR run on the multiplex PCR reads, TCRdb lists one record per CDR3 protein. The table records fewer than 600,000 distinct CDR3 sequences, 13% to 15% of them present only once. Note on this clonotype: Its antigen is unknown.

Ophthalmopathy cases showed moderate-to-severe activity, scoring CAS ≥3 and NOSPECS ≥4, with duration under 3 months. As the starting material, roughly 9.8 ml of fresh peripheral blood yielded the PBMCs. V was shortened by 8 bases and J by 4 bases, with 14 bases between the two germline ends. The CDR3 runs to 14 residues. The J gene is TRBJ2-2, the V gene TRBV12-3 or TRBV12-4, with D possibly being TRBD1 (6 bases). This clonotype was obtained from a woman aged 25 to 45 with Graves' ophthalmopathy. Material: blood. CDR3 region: CASDVVGGTGELFF. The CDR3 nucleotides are TGTGCCAGCGACGTTGTAGGGGGCACCGGGGAGCTGTTTTTT.